This TCR beta chain was sequenced for a study of T cell responses to AZD1222 COVID-19 vaccine. Broader study findings: Increased Spike-specific TCR breadth and depth were observed after two AZD1222 doses. CD4 TCRs associated with vaccination spanned spike, dominating at 160-218 and 743-854. Seropositive AZD1222 recipients at baseline numbered only five or six.

Of note for this clone: Its antigen is unidentified.

V was shortened by 4 bases and J by 1 base, with 8 bases between the two germline ends. Germline V lookup: CDR1 PRHDT, CDR2 FYEKMQ (reference sequence). The length of the CDR3 is 15 residues. Produced via immunoSEQ multiplex PCR; TCRdb's table is partial and in-frame only. The data contain about 150,000 clones, around 88% of them singletons. The sequencing here drew on peripheral blood, taken on day 0 of AZD1222 vaccination. The J gene is TRBJ2-6, the V gene TRBV13, with TRBD1 as a possible D gene (6 bases). This receptor was identified in an adult in good health. The CDR3 DNA reads as TGTGCCAGCAGCTCCAGGGGTTCTGGGGCCAACGTCCTGACTTTC. It specifies CASSSRGSGANVLTF.